This T cell receptor (beta chain) was identified during a study of shared clonotypes between healthy human individuals. Some clones are missing from TCRdb's copy, which holds only in-frame ones; the method was immunoSEQ multiplex PCR. Of about 1.4 million clones in the sample, approximately 96% are singletons; the top ten hold 0.95% to 1.5%. The V gene's germline CDR1 is SGDLS and CDR2 YYNGEE. Between the trimmed V and J ends, which lost 7 bases and 1 base, there was a span of 11 bases. The CDR3 has 14 amino acids. V gene TRBV9 combines with J gene TRBJ2-2; a possible D gene is TRBD2 (6 bases). The sequencing input was naive CD4+ T cells sorted from blood. Subset indicated: CD45RA+ positively selected. The receptor's source is a man aged 25-45 years in good health. CDR3 nucleotides: TGTGCCAGCGACTTTAGCGGGAACACCGGGGAGCTGTTTTTT. Its protein product is CASDFSGNTGELFF.